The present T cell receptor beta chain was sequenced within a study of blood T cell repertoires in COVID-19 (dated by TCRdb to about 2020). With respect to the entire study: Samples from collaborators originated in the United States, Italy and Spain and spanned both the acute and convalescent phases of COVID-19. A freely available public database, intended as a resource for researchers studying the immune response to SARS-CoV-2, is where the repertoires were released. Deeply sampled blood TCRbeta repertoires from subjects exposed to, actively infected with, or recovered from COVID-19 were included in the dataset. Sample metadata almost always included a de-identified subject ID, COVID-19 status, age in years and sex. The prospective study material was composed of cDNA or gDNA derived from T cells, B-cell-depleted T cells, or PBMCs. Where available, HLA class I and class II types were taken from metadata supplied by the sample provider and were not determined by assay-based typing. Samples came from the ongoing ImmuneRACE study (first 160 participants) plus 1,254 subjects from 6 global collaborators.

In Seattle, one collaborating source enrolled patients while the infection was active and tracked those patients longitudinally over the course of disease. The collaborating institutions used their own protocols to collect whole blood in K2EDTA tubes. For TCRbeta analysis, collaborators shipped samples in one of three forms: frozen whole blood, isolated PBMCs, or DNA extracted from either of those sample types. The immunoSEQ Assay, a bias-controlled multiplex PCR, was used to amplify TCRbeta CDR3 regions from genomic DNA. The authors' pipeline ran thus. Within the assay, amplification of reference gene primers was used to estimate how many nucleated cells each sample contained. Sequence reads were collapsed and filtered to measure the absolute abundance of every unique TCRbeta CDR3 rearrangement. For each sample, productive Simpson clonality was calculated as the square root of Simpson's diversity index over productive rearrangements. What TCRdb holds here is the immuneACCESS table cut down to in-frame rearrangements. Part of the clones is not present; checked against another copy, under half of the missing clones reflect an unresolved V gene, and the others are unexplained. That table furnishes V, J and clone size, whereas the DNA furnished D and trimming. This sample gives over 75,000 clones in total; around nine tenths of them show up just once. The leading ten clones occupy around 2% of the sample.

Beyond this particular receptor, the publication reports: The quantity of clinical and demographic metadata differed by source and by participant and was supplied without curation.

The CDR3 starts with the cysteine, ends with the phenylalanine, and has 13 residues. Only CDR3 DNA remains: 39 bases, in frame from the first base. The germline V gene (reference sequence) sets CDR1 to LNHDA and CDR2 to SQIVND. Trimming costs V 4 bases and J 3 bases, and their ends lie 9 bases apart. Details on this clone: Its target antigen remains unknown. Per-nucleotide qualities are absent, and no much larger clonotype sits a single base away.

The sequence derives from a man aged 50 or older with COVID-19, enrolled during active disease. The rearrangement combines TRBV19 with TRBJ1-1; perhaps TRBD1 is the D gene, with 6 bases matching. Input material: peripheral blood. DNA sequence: TGTGCCAGTAGTACTAACAGGGACACTGAAGCTTTCTTT. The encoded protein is CASSTNRDTEAFF.